One and the same sample provided the 11 T cell receptor beta chains below, sequenced in a study of CD4 and CD8 cells across lung adenocarcinoma regions. MiXCR, run by TCRdb on the PCR reads, gives a single entry per CDR3 protein. The sample has around 27,000 distinct CDR3 sequences, 40% to 50% seen once. Sequencing used CD8+ T cells from the center of a lung tumor. The receptors were sampled from a male donor with lung adenocarcinoma. The CD4 and CD8 labels of this study may be unreliable.

V usage is TRBV27 and J usage is TRBJ2-7; D is possibly TRBD2 (6 bases). Trimming stripped 2 bases from V and 0 bases from J, with 11 bases between. Germline-derived CDR1 and CDR2 are MNHEY and SMNVEV (reference sequence). The CDR3 has 15 residues. The CDR3 bases are TGTGCCAGCAGTTTACGGCAGGGACTCTCCTACGAGCAGTACTTC. It is translated as CASSLRQGLSYEQYF.

The table lists this clonotype with many counts. This sequence joins TRBV10-2 and TRBJ1-1, with 7 positions matching TRBD1. Germline-derived CDR1 and CDR2 are WSHSY and SAAADI. After removal of 9 bases from V and 5 bases from J, the junction contained 12 bases not matched to a gene. This CDR3 spans 14 amino acids. CDR3 sequence (DNA): TGCGCCAGTCGGGGAGGGGGCTTAATAACTGAAGCTTTCTTT. Protein sequence: CASRGGGLITEAFF.

Ten or more counts support this clonotype. This chain uses TRBV12-3 or TRBV12-4 with TRBJ2-1; 8 bases are a match to TRBD1. This CDR3 has 16 amino acids. The junction had 11 bases not matched to a gene; V was cut back by 3 bases and J by 7 bases. The CDR3 region has the DNA TGTGCCAGCAGTTTGGGGACAGGTCTCATCAATAATGAGCAGTTCTTC. Amino acid sequence: CASSLGTGLINNEQFF.

This clonotype was found a few times. The chain couples TRBV10-3 to TRBJ1-2; D might be TRBD1 (5 bases). The V end was cut by 0 bases, the J end by 8 bases, with 10 bases between. The CDR3 has 13 amino acids. From germline, CDR1 is ENHRY and CDR2 SYGVKD. The CDR3 DNA sequence: TGTGCCATCAGTGAGTCCGACAGATCAGGCTACACCTTC. Translating it yields CAISESDRSGYTF.

By share, this clonotype counts as medium-sized (0.01 to 0.1%). The chain couples TRBV6-1 to TRBJ2-1; 7 bases line up with TRBD1. The DNA matches TRBJ2-5 better at its end, which makes the J call doubtful. Per germline, CDR1 MNHNS and CDR2 SASEGT. The CDR3 has 13 amino acids. CDR3 coding DNA: TGTGCCAGCAGCGTGGGACAGACTCTGACCCAGTACTTC. Translated, it gives CASSVGQTLTQYF.

This clonotype occurred a few times. The chain couples TRBV3-1 to TRBJ2-5; TRBD1 matches 9 bases. This CDR3 spans 14 amino acids. The V gene's germline CDR1 is LGHDT and CDR2 YNNKEL (reference sequence). V shed 3 bases, J shed 13 bases, and the junction held 12 bases outside the gene matches. The chain's CDR3 is CASSHARGTGNLYF. For the CDR3, the DNA is TGTGCCAGCAGCCACGCCCGGGGGACAGGGAATTTGTACTTC.

Details on this clonotype: One end of the junction is discordant with germline, which a read error may explain. The rearrangement links TRBV10-3 to TRBJ2-4; D gene ambiguous. The CDR3 has 13 residues. The germline gives CDR1 ENHRY, CDR2 SYGVKD. CDR3: CATEMEAKNTQYF. The CDR3 region has the DNA TGTGCCACGGAGATGGAAGCCAAAAACACTCAGTACTTC.

By share, this clonotype counts as medium-sized. V is TRBV6-5 and J is TRBJ2-1; 7 nucleotides align to TRBD2. With the DNA end fitting TRBJ2-7 better, the J assignment may be wrong. Per germline, CDR1 MNHEY and CDR2 SVGAGI. The CDR3 is 13 residues long. The CDR3 is CASVGLGYYEQYF. CDR3 bases: TGTGCCAGCGTTGGACTAGGTTACTACGAGCAGTACTTC.

This rearrangement joins TRBV6-1 to TRBJ2-1; D uncertain. Trimming left V 1 base short and J 5 bases short, with 12 bases between. CDR1 and CDR2 from the germline V gene are MNHNS and SASEGT. The CDR3 length is 15 residues. Here the CDR3 reads CASSEGAEPHNEQFF. The CDR3 DNA reads TGTGCCAGCAGTGAAGGGGCCGAGCCCCACAATGAGCAGTTCTTC.

The sample holds a few counts of this clonotype. The rearrangement links TRBV7-9 to TRBJ1-1; 11 bases fit TRBD1. Trimming cost V 5 bases and J 1 base; bases outside gene matches: 12. This CDR3 is 18 amino acids long. Germline V gives CDR1 SEHNR, CDR2 FQNEAQ (reference sequence). The CDR3 protein is CASSPYGTGGGRNTEAFF. For the CDR3, the DNA is TGTGCCAGCAGCCCCTATGGGACAGGGGGAGGGCGGAACACTGAAGCTTTCTTT.

In regard to this clonotype: Compared with germline, one end of the junction differs, possibly owing to a read error. The V call is TRBV27, the J call TRBJ2-4; D perhaps matches TRBD2 (5 bases). The CDR3 runs 16 residues. Per the germline V gene, CDR1 is MNHEY and CDR2 is SMNVEV (reference sequence). The CDR3 DNA sequence: TGTGCCAGCAGTCCCGGAGAGGGCCTTGGCAAAGACATTCAGTACTTC. Its protein product is CASSPGEGLGKDIQYF.